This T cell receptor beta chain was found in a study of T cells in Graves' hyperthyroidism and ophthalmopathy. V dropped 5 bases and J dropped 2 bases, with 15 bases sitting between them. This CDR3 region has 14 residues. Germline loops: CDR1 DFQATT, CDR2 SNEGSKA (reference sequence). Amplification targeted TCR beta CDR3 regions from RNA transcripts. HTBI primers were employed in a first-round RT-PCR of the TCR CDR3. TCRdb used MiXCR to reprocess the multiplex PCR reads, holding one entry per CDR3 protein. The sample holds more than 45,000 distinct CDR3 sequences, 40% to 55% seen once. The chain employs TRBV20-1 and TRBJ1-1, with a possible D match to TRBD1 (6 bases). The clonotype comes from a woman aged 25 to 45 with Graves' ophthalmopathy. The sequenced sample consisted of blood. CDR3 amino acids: CSAFPTGLNTEAFF. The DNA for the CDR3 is TGCAGTGCTTTCCCGACAGGACTTAACACTGAAGCTTTCTTT.